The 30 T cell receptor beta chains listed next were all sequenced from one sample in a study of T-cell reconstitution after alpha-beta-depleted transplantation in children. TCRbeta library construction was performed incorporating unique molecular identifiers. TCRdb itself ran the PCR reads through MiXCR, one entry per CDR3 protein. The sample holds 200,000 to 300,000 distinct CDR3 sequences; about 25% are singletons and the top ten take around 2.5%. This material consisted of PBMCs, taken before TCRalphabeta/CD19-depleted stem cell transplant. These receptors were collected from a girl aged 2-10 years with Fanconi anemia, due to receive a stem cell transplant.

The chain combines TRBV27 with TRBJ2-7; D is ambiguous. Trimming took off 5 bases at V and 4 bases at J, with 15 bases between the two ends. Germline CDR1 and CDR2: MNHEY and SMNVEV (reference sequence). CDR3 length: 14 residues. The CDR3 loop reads CASSTLAGRYEQYF. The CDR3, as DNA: TGTGCCAGCAGTACTTTAGCAGGAAGGTACGAGCAGTACTTC.

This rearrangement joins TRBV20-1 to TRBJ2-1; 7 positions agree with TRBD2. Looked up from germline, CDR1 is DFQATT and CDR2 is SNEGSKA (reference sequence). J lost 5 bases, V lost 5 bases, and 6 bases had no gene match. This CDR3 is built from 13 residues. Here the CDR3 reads CSAQREIHNEQFF. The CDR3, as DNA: TGCAGTGCTCAGCGGGAAATCCACAATGAGCAGTTCTTC.

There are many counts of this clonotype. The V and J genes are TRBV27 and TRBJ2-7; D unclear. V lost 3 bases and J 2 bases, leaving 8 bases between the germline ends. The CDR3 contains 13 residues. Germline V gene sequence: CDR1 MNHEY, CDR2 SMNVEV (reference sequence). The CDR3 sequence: CASSLREAYEQYF. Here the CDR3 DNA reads TGTGCCAGCAGTTTGCGAGAAGCCTACGAGCAGTACTTC.

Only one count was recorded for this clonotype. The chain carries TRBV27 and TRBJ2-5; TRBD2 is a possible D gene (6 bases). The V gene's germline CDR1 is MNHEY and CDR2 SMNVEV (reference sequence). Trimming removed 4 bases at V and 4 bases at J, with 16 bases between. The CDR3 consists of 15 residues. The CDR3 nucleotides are TGTGCCAGCAGTTCGGGACTGCGACAAACAGAGACCCAGTACTTC. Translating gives CASSSGLRQTETQYF.

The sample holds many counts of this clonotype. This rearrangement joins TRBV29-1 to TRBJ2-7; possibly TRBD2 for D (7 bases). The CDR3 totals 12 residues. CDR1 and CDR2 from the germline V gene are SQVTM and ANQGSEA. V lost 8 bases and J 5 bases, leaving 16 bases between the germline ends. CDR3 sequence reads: CSSSGGANEQYF. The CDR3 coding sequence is TGCAGCTCATCTGGGGGGGCCAACGAGCAGTACTTC.

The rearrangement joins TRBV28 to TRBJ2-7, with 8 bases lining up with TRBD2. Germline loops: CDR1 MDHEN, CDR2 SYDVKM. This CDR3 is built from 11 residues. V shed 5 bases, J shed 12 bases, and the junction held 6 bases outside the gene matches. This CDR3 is CASSLRLASYF. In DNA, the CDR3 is TGTGCCAGCAGTCTGCGACTAGCGTCGTACTTC.

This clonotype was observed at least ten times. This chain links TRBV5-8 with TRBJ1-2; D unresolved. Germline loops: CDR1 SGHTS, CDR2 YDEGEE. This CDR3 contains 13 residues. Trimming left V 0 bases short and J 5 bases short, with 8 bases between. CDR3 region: CASSLEPAYGYTF. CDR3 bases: TGTGCCAGCAGCTTGGAGCCAGCTTATGGCTACACCTTC.

CDR3 amino acids: CASGLAGEADTQYF. The CDR3 coding sequence is TGTGCCAGCGGACTAGCGGGAGAGGCAGATACGCAGTATTTT. The gene calls are TRBV28 and TRBJ2-3, with TRBD2 matching 13 bases. Germline V CDR1 and CDR2: MDHEN, SYDVKM. V shed 8 bases, J shed 4 bases, and the junction held 3 bases outside the gene matches. There are 14 residues in the CDR3.

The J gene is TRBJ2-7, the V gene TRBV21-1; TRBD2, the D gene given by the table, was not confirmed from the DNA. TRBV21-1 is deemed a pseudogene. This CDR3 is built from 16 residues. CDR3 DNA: TGTGCCAGCAGCAATCTTCAGGGGCCCTCATCCTACGAGCAGTACTTC. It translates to CASSNLQGPSSYEQYF.

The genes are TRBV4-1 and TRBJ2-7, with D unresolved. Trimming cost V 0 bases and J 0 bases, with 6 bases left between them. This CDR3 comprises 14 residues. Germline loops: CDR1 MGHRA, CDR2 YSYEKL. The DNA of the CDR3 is TGCGCCAGCAGCCAAGAGGCCAGCTCCTACGAGCAGTACTTC. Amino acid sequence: CASSQEASSYEQYF.

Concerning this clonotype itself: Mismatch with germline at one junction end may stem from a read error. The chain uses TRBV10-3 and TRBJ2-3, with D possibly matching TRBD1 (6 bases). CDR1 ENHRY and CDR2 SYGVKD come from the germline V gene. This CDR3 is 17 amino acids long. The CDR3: CASSEFWTDALTDTQYF. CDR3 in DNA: TGTGCCAGCAGTGAGTTCTGGACAGACGCCCTTACAGATACGCAGTATTTT.

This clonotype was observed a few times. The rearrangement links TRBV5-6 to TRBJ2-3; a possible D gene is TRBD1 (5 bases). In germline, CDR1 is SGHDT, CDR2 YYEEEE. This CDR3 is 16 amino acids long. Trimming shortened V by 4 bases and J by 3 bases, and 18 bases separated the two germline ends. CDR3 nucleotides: TGTGCCAGCAGCCCCAGTGGTTGGCCAGGGACAGATACGCAGTATTTT. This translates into CASSPSGWPGTDTQYF.

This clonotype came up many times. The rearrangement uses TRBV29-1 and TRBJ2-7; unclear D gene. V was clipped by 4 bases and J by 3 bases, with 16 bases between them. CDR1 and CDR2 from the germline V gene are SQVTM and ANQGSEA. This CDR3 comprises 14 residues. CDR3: CSVVPGETGYEQYF. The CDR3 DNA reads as TGCAGCGTTGTTCCTGGGGAAACTGGCTACGAGCAGTACTTC.

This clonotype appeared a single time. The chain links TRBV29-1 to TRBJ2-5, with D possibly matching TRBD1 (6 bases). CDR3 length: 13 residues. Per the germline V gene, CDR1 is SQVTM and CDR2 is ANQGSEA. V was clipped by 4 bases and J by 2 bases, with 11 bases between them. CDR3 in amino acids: CSVVGQQQETQYF. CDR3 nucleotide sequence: TGCAGCGTTGTCGGACAGCAACAAGAGACCCAGTACTTC.

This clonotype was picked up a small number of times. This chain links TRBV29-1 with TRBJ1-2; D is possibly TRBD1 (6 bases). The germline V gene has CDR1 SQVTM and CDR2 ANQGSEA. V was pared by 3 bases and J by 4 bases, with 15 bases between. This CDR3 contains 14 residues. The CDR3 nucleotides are TGCAGCGTTGATCCTGGGGGGGGCGCCTATGGCTACACCTTC. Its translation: CSVDPGGGAYGYTF. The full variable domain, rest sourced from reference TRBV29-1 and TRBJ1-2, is SAVISQKPSRDICQRGTSLTIQCQVDSQVTMMFWYRQQPGQSLTLIATANQGSEATYESGFVIDKFPISRPNLTFSTLTVSNMSPEDSSIYLCSVDPGGGAYGYTFGSGTRLTVV.

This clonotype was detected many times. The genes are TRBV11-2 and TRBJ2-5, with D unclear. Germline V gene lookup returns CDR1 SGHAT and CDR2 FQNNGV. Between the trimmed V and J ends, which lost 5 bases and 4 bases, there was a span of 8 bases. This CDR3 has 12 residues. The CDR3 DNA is TGTGCCAGCAGCCCAAACGCAGAGACCCAGTACTTC. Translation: CASSPNAETQYF.

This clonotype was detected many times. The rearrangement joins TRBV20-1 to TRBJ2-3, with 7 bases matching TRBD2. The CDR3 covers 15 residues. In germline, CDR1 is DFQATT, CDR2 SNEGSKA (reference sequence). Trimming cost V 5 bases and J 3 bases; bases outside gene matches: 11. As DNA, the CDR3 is TGCAGTGCTCCTCCTAGCGGAGCGGTGACAGATACGCAGTATTTT. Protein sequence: CSAPPSGAVTDTQYF.

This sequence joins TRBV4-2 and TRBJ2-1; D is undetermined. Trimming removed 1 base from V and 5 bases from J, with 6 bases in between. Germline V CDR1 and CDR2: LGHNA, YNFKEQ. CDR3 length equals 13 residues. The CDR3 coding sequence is TGTGCCAGCAGCCAAGGACTCAACAATGAGCAGTTCTTC. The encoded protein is CASSQGLNNEQFF.

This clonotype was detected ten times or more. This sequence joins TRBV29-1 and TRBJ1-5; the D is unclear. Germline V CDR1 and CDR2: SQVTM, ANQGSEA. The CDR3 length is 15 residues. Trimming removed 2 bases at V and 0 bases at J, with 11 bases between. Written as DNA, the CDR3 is TGCAGCGTTGAAAAGGAACTTCCTAGCAATCAGCCCCAGCATTTT. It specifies CSVEKELPSNQPQHF. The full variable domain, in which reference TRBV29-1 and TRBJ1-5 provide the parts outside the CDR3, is SAVISQKPSRDICQRGTSLTIQCQVDSQVTMMFWYRQQPGQSLTLIATANQGSEATYESGFVIDKFPISRPNLTFSTLTVSNMSPEDSSIYLCSVEKELPSNQPQHFGDGTRLSIL.

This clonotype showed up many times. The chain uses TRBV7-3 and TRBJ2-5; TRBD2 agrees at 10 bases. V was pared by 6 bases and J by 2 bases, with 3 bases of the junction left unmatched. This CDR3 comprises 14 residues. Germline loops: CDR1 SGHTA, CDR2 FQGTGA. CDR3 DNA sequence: TGTGCCAGCAGTCCGACTAGCGGGCAAGAGACCCAGTACTTC. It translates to CASSPTSGQETQYF.

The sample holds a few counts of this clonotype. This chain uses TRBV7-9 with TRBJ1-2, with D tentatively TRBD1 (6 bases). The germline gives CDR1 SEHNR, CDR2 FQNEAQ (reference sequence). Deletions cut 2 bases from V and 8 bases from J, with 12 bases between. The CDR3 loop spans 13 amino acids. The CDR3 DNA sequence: TGTGCCAGCAGCTTACCAGGGGAGGTGGGCTACACCTTC. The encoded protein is CASSLPGEVGYTF.

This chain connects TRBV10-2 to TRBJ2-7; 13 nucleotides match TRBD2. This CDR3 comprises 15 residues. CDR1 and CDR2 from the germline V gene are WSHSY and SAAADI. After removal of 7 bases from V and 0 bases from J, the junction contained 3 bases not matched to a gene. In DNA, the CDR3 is TGCGCCAGCACCGGGACTAGCGGGAACTCCTACGAGCAGTACTTC. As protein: CASTGTSGNSYEQYF.

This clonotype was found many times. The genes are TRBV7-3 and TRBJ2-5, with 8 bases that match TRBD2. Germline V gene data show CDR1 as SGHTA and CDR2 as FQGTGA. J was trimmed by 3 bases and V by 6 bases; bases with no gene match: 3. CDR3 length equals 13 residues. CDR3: CASSYSGKETQYF. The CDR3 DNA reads TGTGCCAGCAGTTATAGCGGGAAAGAGACCCAGTACTTC.

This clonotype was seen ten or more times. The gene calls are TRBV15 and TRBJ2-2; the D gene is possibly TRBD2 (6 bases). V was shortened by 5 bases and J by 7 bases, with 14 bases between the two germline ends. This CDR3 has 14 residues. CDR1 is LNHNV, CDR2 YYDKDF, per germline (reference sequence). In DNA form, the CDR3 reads TGTGCCACCAGCCAAGGTCCGGGGGACGGGGAGCTGTTTTTT. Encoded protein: CATSQGPGDGELFF.

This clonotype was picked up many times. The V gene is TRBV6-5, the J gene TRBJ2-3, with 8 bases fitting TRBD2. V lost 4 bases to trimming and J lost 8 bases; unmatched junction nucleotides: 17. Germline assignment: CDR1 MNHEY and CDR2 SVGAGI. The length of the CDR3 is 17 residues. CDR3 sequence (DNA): TGTGCCAGCAGTTCAAGCCGAGCGGGGGTAGTTTCTCCTACGCAGTATTTT. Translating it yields CASSSSRAGVVSPTQYF.

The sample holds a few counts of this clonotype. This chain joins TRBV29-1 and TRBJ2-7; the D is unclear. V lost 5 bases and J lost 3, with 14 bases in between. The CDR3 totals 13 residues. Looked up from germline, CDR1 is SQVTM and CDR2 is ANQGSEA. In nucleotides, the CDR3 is TGCAGCGTTTCTAGGGCCAGAAACTACGAGCAGTACTTC. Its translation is CSVSRARNYEQYF.

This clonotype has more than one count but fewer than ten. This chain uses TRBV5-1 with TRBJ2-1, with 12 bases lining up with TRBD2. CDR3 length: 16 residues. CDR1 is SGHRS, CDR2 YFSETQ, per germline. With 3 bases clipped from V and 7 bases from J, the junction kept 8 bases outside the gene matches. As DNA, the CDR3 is TGCGCCAGCAGCTGGCTTCCTAGCGGGAGGGAAAATGAGCAGTTCTTC. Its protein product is CASSWLPSGRENEQFF.

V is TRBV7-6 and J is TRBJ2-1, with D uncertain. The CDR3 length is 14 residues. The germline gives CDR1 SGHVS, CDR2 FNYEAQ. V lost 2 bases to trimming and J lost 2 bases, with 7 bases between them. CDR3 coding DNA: TGTGCCAGCAGCTTATATACAGCCTACAATGAGCAGTTCTTC. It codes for CASSLYTAYNEQFF.

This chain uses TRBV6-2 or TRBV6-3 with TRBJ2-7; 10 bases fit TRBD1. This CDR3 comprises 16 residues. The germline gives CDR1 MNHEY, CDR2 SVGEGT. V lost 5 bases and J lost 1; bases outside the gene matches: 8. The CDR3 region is CASSPRDRGNSYEQYF. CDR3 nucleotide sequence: TGTGCCAGCAGTCCCCGGGACAGGGGAAATTCCTACGAGCAGTACTTC.

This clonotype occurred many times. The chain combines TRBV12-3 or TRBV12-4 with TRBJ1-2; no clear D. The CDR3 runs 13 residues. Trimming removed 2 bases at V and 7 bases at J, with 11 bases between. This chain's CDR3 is CASSLRALGGYTF. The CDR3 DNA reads TGTGCCAGCAGTTTAAGGGCCCTCGGTGGCTACACCTTC.